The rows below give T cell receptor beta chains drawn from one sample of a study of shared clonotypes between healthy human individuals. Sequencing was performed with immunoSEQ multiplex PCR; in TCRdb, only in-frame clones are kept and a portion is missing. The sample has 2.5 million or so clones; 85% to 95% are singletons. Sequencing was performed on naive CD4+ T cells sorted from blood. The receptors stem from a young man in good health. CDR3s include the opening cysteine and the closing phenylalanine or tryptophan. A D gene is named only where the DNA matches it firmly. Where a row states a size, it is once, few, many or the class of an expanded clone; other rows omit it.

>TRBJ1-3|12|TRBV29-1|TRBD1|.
TGCAGCGTCGGGACAGTAGGAAACACCATATATTTT
CSVGTVGNTIYF
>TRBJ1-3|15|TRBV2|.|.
TGTGCCAGCAGTCCGCGACAGGTCTCTGGAAACACCATATATTTT
CASSPRQVSGNTIYF
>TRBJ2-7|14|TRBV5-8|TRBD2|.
TGTGCCAGCAGCTTGCGGACTAGCCGGGCCGAGCAGTACTTC
CASSLRTSRAEQYF
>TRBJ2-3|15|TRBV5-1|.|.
TGCGCCAGCAGCTGGAGTAGTAGCGAGTCAGATACGCAGTATTTT
CASSWSSSESDTQYF
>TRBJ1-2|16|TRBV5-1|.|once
TGCGCCAGCAGTCCCGATGGGACACAGGGATCCTATGGCTACACCTTC
CASSPDGTQGSYGYTF
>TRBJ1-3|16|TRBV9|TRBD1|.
TGTGCCAGCAGCGTATGGGACAGGGGCTCTGGAAACACCATATATTTT
CASSVWDRGSGNTIYF
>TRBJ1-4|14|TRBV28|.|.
TGTGCCAGCAGTTTTTTGACTTTAAATGAAAAACTGTTTTTT
CASSFLTLNEKLFF
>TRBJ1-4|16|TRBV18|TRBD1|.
TGTGCCAGCTCACCCCGACAGGGCGCGGCTAATGAAAAACTGTTTTTT
CASSPRQGAANEKLFF
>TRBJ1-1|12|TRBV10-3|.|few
TGTGCCTGCAGCACAATGAACACTGAAGCTTTCTTT
CACSTMNTEAFF
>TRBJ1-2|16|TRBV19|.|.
TGTGCCAGTAGTATAGGCCCCCCGGCGTGGGGGAATGGCTACACCTTC
CASSIGPPAWGNGYTF
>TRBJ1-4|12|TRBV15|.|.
TGTGCCACCAGCAGAGCCGATGAAAAACTGTTTTTT
CATSRADEKLFF
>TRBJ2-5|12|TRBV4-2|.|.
TGTGCCAGCAGCCAAGTGGGGGGGACCCAGTACTTC
CASSQVGGTQYF
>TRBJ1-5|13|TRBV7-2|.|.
TGTGCCAGCAGCTTAGTCTCCAATCAGCCCCAGCATTTT
CASSLVSNQPQHF
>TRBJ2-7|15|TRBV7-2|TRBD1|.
TGTGCCAGCAGCTCGGAACAGGGGCCCTCCTACGAGCAGTACTTC
CASSSEQGPSYEQYF
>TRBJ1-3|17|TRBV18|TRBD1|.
TGTGCCAGCTCACCACCGGTGGGACAGGGGGCTGGAAACACCATATATTTT
CASSPPVGQGAGNTIYF
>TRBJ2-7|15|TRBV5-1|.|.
TGCGCCAGCAGCGAAGACCCAGGGTTATTCTACGAGCAGTACTTC
CASSEDPGLFYEQYF
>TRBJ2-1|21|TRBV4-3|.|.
TGCGCCAGCAGCCAACAAAATCTCCTAGCCCTTTCGTCCCCCTCCTACAATGAGCAGTTCTTC
CASSQQNLLALSSPSYNEQFF
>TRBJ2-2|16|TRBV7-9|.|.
TGTGCCAGCAGCTTAGCCTCGGGGAGGAACACCGGGGAGCTGTTTTTT
CASSLASGRNTGELFF
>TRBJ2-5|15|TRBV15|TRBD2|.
TGTGCCACCAGCAGGGAACTAGCGAGTCAAGAGACCCAGTACTTC
CATSRELASQETQYF
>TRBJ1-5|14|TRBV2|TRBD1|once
TGTGCCAGCAGTGAATCAGGGGGCGGTCAGCCCCAGCATTTT
CASSESGGGQPQHF
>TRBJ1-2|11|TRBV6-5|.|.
TGTGCCAGCAGCCAGGGGTATGGCTACACCTTC
CASSQGYGYTF
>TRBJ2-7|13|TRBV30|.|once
TGTGCCTGGAGGGGACGACGGCTGGGTGAGCAGTACTTC
CAWRGRRLGEQYF
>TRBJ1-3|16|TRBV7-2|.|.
TGTGCCAGCAGCTCACGCAGGGTGCCCTCTGGAAACACCATATATTTT
CASSSRRVPSGNTIYF
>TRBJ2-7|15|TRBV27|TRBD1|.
TGTGCCAGCAGTTTATCAGGGACAGGGGGCTACGAGCAGTACTTC
CASSLSGTGGYEQYF
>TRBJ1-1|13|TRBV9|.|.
TGTGCCAGCGGGTCGCTAGGTCGTACTGAAGCTTTCTTT
CASGSLGRTEAFF
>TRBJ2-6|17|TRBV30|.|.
TGTGCCTGGACCCGAGGGCCCGGACGCTCTGGGGCCAACGTCCTGACTTTC
CAWTRGPGRSGANVLTF
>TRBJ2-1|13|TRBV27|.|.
TGTGCCAGCAGTTTATCGGCCCCCGTGGAGCAGTTCTTC
CASSLSAPVEQFF
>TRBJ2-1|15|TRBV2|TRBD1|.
TGTGCCAGCGGTGGACAGGTCCCCTCCTACAATGAGCAGTTCTTC
CASGGQVPSYNEQFF
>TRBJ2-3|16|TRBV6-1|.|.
TGTGCCAGCAGAGAAAGTAGGACGGTGGGTGGAGATACGCAGTATTTT
CASRESRTVGGDTQYF
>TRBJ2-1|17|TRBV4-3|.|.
TGCGCCAGCAGCCGCAGGAGAGGAGGAAGCTGGGACAATGAGCAGTTCTTC
CASSRRRGGSWDNEQFF
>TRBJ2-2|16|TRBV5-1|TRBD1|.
TGCGCCAGCAGCTTGGCTTCAGGGGGTCCCACCGGGGAGCTGTTTTTT
CASSLASGGPTGELFF
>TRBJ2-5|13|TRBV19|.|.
TGTGCTACAAGTGGGGGGCAGGGGCAGACCCAGTACTTC
CATSGGQGQTQYF
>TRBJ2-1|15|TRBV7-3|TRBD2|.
TGTGCCAGCAGCAACGGACTAGCGGGGGGTAATGAGCAGTTCTTC
CASSNGLAGGNEQFF
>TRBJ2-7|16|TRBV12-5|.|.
TGTGCTAGTGGTTTGCCACCCGGCAGGGGGGGCTACGAGCAGTACTTC
CASGLPPGRGGYEQYF
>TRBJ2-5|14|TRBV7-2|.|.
TGTGCCAGCAGCTTAGCGTGGCAGCCAGGGACCCAGTACTTC
CASSLAWQPGTQYF
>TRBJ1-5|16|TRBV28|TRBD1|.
TGTGCCAGCAGGCGCGGGACAGGGCTAAACAATCAGCCCCAGCATTTT
CASRRGTGLNNQPQHF
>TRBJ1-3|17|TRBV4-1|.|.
TGCGCCAGCAGCCTCACGACAGGACCCAGCTCTGGAAACACCATATATTTT
CASSLTTGPSSGNTIYF
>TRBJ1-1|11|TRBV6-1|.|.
TGTGCCAGCAGTGAGCAGGATGAAGCTTTCTTT
CASSEQDEAFF
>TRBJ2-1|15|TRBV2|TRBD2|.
TGTGCCAGCAGTACCCGGACTAGCGGGAGTAATGAGCAGTTCTTC
CASSTRTSGSNEQFF
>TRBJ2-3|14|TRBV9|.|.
TGTGCCAGCAGCTTAAGGACAGACACAGATACGCAGTATTTT
CASSLRTDTDTQYF
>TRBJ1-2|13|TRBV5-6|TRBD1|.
TGTGCCAGCAGCTTGGGGGACAGCTATGGCTACACCTTC
CASSLGDSYGYTF
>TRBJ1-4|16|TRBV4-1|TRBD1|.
TGCGCCAGCAGCCAAGGACAGGCAGGGGGCAGTGAAAAACTGTTTTTT
CASSQGQAGGSEKLFF
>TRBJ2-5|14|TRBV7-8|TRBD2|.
TGTGCCAGCAGCCTTCGGACTAGCGGGTCGACCCAGTACTTC
CASSLRTSGSTQYF
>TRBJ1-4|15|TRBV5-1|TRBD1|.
TGCGCCAGCAGCGGATCCGGGACAGGGGGAGAAAAACTGTTTTTT
CASSGSGTGGEKLFF
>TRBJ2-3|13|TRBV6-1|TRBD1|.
TGTGCCAGCAGTACAGGGGCCACAGATACGCAGTATTTT
CASSTGATDTQYF
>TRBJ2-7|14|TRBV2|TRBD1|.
TGTGCCAGCAAACCCCTGGGACAGTCCTACGAGCAGTACTTC
CASKPLGQSYEQYF
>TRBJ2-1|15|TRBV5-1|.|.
TGCGCCAGCAGCTTGGCAGGGTTGGGTTTCCATGAGCAGTTCTTC
CASSLAGLGFHEQFF
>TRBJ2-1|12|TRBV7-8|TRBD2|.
TGTGCCAGCAGCTTAGCAGCGGGGGAGCAGTTCTTC
CASSLAAGEQFF